The rows below give T cell receptor beta chains drawn from one sample of a study of T-cell memory formation after mild COVID-19. TCRdb reprocessed the 5' RACE reads via MiXCR and lists one record per CDR3 protein. The sample has approximately 570,000 distinct CDR3 sequences, about 20% seen once. Input material: PBMCs or a T cell subset sorted from them (not recorded which). These receptors were taken from an adult woman who had mild COVID-19 (a few samples of this study predate the infection). Cell type and time point are not known. Both conserved end residues are part of each CDR3. The order of the fields is clone size, V gene, CDR3 length, J gene, D gene, CDR3 protein, CDR3 DNA. A D gene is named only where the DNA matches it firmly. Not every row has a clone size; where given, it reads once, few, many or a size class.

-,TRBV12-3/TRBV12-4,16,TRBJ2-1,TRBD1,CASSPTVRTGVNEQFF,TGTGCCAGCAGTCCCACAGTGAGGACAGGGGTCAATGAGCAGTTCTTC
few,TRBV9,15,TRBJ2-1,TRBD1,CASSVAGQGYNEQFF,TGTGCCAGCAGCGTAGCGGGACAGGGCTACAATGAGCAGTTCTTC
-,TRBV12-3/TRBV12-4,16,TRBJ2-1,TRBD2,CASSSSGRATDNEQFF,TGTGCCAGCAGTTCCAGCGGGAGGGCCACAGACAATGAGCAGTTCTTC
-,TRBV2,14,TRBJ1-2,TRBD1,CASSEGTGPYGYTF,TGTGCCAGCAGTGAAGGGACAGGACCATATGGCTACACCTTC
-,TRBV4-1,19,TRBJ2-2,-,CASSQVSPDRYANTGELFF,TGCGCCAGCAGCCAAGTGAGCCCGGACAGATACGCGAACACCGGGGAGCTGTTTTTT
few,TRBV12-3/TRBV12-4,13,TRBJ2-2,-,CASSFRDTGELFF,TGTGCCAGCAGTTTTCGGGACACCGGGGAGCTGTTTTTT
few,TRBV10-3,14,TRBJ2-3,-,CAISESGSTDTQYF,TGTGCCATCAGTGAGTCGGGGTCGACAGATACGCAGTATTTT
many,TRBV12-3/TRBV12-4,13,TRBJ1-2,TRBD1,CASSLGTVYGYTF,TGCGCCAGCAGCCTGGGGACAGTCTATGGCTACACCTTC
few,TRBV12-3/TRBV12-4,15,TRBJ2-2,-,CASSLLGMGAGELFF,TGTGCCAGCAGTTTATTGGGGATGGGCGCCGGGGAGCTGTTTTTT
few,TRBV2,15,TRBJ2-3,-,CASSEASRFADTQYF,TGTGCCAGCAGTGAAGCTAGCCGTTTCGCAGATACGCAGTATTTT
many,TRBV4-2,14,TRBJ2-7,-,CASSPLTSPSEQYF,TGTGCCAGCAGCCCCTTGACTAGTCCCTCCGAGCAGTACTTC
-,TRBV20-1,14,TRBJ1-2,TRBD1,CSAGRQGLNYGYTF,TGCAGTGCTGGTAGACAGGGTTTAAACTATGGCTACACCTTC
many,TRBV7-2,15,TRBJ2-7,TRBD1,CASSISRDRSYEQYF,TGTGCCAGCAGCATCAGCAGGGACAGGTCCTACGAGCAGTACTTC
-,TRBV9,15,TRBJ2-7,-,CASSLLPDGAYEQYF,TGTGCCAGCAGCTTACTGCCAGACGGAGCCTACGAGCAGTACTTC
-,TRBV12-3/TRBV12-4,14,TRBJ2-7,-,CASSIRRLTYEQYF,TGTGCCAGCAGTATCCGTAGACTTACCTACGAGCAGTACTTC
-,TRBV9,17,TRBJ2-6,-,CASSGTVTHSGANVLTF,TGTGCCAGCAGCGGGACAGTGACCCACTCTGGGGCCAACGTCCTGACTTTC
-,TRBV20-1,15,TRBJ2-3,-,CSASSAGAGTDTQYF,TGCAGTGCTTCAAGTGCGGGGGCCGGCACAGATACGCAGTATTTT
-,TRBV6-4,14,TRBJ1-5,-,CASSEAGGGQPQHF,TGTGCCAGCAGTGAGGCCGGGGGCGGTCAGCCCCAGCATTTT
few,TRBV12-3/TRBV12-4,15,TRBJ2-2,-,CANGPGLLNTGELFF,TGTGCGAACGGACCGGGGTTACTTAACACCGGGGAGCTGTTTTTT
few,TRBV19,13,TRBJ2-1,-,CASSETRVQGMVF,TGTGCCAGTAGTGAAACCAGGGTCCAGGGGATGGTCTTC
-,TRBV5-6,15,TRBJ2-7,TRBD1,CASSSRDRTHYEQYF,TGTGCCAGCAGCTCCCGGGACAGGACTCACTACGAGCAGTACTTC
-,TRBV12-3/TRBV12-4,13,TRBJ1-1,-,CASSWWENTEAFF,TGTGCCAGCTCCTGGTGGGAGAACACTGAAGCTTTCTTT
few,TRBV5-1,14,TRBJ1-1,-,CASRREIQNTEAFF,TGCGCCAGCAGAAGGGAGATTCAGAACACTGAAGCTTTCTTT
-,TRBV5-1,15,TRBJ1-1,-,CASSLGRGVETEAFF,TGCGCCAGCAGCTTGGGTAGGGGAGTAGAGACTGAAGCTTTCTTT
-,TRBV12-3/TRBV12-4,14,TRBJ1-5,-,CASTSEVGNQPQHF,TGTGCCAGTACCTCAGAAGTGGGCAATCAGCCCCAGCATTTT
few,TRBV7-8,14,TRBJ1-1,-,CASSPTELNTEAFF,TGTGCCAGCAGCCCCACAGAATTGAACACTGAAGCTTTCTTT
-,TRBV5-1,13,TRBJ2-5,-,CASGLQGEETQYF,TGCGCCAGCGGTCTACAGGGAGAAGAGACCCAGTACTTC
few,TRBV29-1,14,TRBJ2-1,TRBD2,CSVEDQQSGGAQFF,TGCAGCGTTGAAGATCAGCAGAGCGGGGGGGCTCAGTTCTTC
-,TRBV12-3/TRBV12-4,13,TRBJ2-3,-,CASSFQGADTQYF,TGTGCCAGCAGTTTTCAGGGCGCAGATACGCAGTATTTT
-,TRBV6-1,11,TRBJ1-5,-,CASGRHQPQHF,TGTGCCAGCGGGAGGCATCAGCCCCAGCATTTT
few,TRBV27,13,TRBJ1-2,TRBD1,CAIRDRGTYGYTF,TGTGCCATACGGGACAGGGGAACCTATGGCTACACCTTC
few,TRBV6-5,14,TRBJ1-2,TRBD1,CASRRGQGAYGYTF,TGTGCCAGCAGACGCGGACAGGGCGCCTATGGCTACACCTTC
-,TRBV3-1,16,TRBJ2-1,-,CASSQDGQETAAEQFF,TGTGCCAGCAGCCAAGATGGACAAGAAACCGCCGCTGAGCAGTTCTTC
few,TRBV12-3/TRBV12-4,17,TRBJ2-3,TRBD2,CASSLGGLAGVRDTQYF,TGTGCCAGCAGTTTAGGGGGACTAGCGGGAGTAAGAGATACGCAGTATTTT
-,TRBV7-6,14,TRBJ2-3,-,CASSLTAARDTQYF,TGTGCCAGCAGCTTAACCGCCGCCCGGGATACGCAGTATTTT
-,TRBV12-3/TRBV12-4,13,TRBJ1-1,-,CASSPTPNTEAFF,TGTGCCAGCAGCCCGACTCCCAACACTGAAGCTTTCTTT
-,TRBV2,12,TRBJ2-5,TRBD2,CASTSGEETQYF,TGTGCCAGCACCAGCGGGGAAGAGACCCAGTACTTC
-,TRBV20-1,14,TRBJ1-2,TRBD1,CSARDQNRGYGYTF,TGCAGTGCTAGAGATCAAAACAGGGGATATGGCTACACCTTC
few,TRBV5-6,13,TRBJ1-2,TRBD1,CASGQGAIDGYTF,TGTGCCAGCGGACAGGGGGCGATTGATGGCTACACCTTC
-,TRBV20-1,13,TRBJ1-2,TRBD1,CSARIQGGWGYTF,TGCAGTGCTAGAATCCAGGGGGGTTGGGGCTACACCTTC
-,TRBV3-1,14,TRBJ2-7,TRBD2,CASSQVSGIYEQYF,TGTGCCAGCAGCCAAGTGAGCGGGATCTACGAGCAGTACTTC
few,TRBV27,13,TRBJ2-5,TRBD2,CASSLSWEGTQYF,TGTGCCAGCAGTTTATCTTGGGAGGGGACCCAGTACTTC
few,TRBV10-3,13,TRBJ2-1,-,CAISDTQNNEQFF,TGTGCCATCAGCGATACACAGAACAATGAGCAGTTCTTC
-,TRBV24-1,14,TRBJ2-7,-,CATSDSRQTYEQYF,TGTGCCACCAGTGATTCAAGACAGACCTACGAGCAGTACTTC
-,TRBV27,15,TRBJ2-1,TRBD1,CASSAGDRGFNEQFF,TGTGCCAGCAGTGCCGGGGACAGGGGCTTCAATGAGCAGTTCTTC
-,TRBV20-1,16,TRBJ2-3,TRBD1,CSARDWGTGWADTQYF,TGCAGTGCTAGAGATTGGGGGACAGGGTGGGCAGATACGCAGTATTTT
-,TRBV5-1,17,TRBJ1-1,-,CASSLPETAIMNTEAFF,TGCGCCAGCAGCTTGCCCGAGACAGCGATAATGAACACTGAAGCTTTCTTT
-,TRBV4-3,15,TRBJ2-7,TRBD2,CASSQDSGTTYEQYF,TGCGCCAGCAGCCAAGATAGCGGGACAACCTACGAGCAGTACTTC
-,TRBV20-1,13,TRBJ1-2,TRBD1,CSALYVTGHSYTF,TGCAGTGCTCTTTACGTGACAGGGCATTCCTACACCTTC
-,TRBV7-3,17,TRBJ2-1,-,CTSSRVGTPGNSNEQFF,TGTACCAGCAGTAGGGTGGGAACGCCAGGGAATTCAAATGAGCAGTTCTTC
-,TRBV19,16,TRBJ1-1,-,CASSITIQVENTEAFF,TGTGCCAGTAGTATAACGATACAGGTTGAGAACACTGAAGCTTTCTTT
-,TRBV20-1,13,TRBJ1-2,-,CSAPAPGNYGYTF,TGCAGTGCCCCAGCGCCGGGAAACTATGGCTACACCTTC
-,TRBV20-1,14,TRBJ1-2,-,CSAPRSQSYYGYTF,TGCAGTGCTCCCCGATCACAGTCCTACTATGGCTACACCTTC
-,TRBV27,12,TRBJ2-1,-,CASSSGGPGAFF,TGTGCCAGCAGTTCCGGGGGCCCGGGGGCGTTCTTC
-,TRBV25-1,16,TRBJ1-3,-,CASTRAGDRRGDTIYF,TGTGCCAGCACGCGGGCAGGAGACAGGAGAGGAGACACCATATATTTT